The entry that follows covers one T cell receptor (beta chain) sequence. Antigen specificity is unknown. This entry is derived from a study of T-cell reconstitution after alpha-beta-depleted transplantation in children. Unique molecular identifiers were built into the TCRbeta library. MiXCR, run by TCRdb on the PCR reads, gives a single entry per CDR3 protein. The sample includes hundreds of thousands of distinct CDR3 sequences, 20% to 30% of them seen just once. The CDR3 is 14 residues long. Germline V lookup: CDR1 SEHNR, CDR2 FQNEAQ (reference sequence). The germline V and J ends were trimmed by 1 base and 3 bases, with 10 bases remaining between them. The study, taken as a whole, reports: Surviving recipient T cells and intrathymic progenitors accounted for some patients' high TCRbeta diversity at day 60. Expanded graft clones numbering several hundred reportedly gave rise to alpha-beta T cells about two months after transplant. One year after transplant, T-cell counts and diversity came mostly from newly produced T cells.

J is TRBJ2-7 and V is TRBV7-9; D is unclear. The source is a female patient aged 2-10 years who had a stem cell transplant for congenital amegakaryocytic thrombocytopenia, so the T cells may come from the graft donor. The sample was PBMCs, mostly from graft donor cells, taken 360 days after TCRalphabeta/CD19-depleted stem cell transplant. CDR3 sequence reads: CASSLEYSFYEQYF. The CDR3 bases are TGTGCCAGCAGCTTAGAGTACTCTTTCTACGAGCAGTACTTC.